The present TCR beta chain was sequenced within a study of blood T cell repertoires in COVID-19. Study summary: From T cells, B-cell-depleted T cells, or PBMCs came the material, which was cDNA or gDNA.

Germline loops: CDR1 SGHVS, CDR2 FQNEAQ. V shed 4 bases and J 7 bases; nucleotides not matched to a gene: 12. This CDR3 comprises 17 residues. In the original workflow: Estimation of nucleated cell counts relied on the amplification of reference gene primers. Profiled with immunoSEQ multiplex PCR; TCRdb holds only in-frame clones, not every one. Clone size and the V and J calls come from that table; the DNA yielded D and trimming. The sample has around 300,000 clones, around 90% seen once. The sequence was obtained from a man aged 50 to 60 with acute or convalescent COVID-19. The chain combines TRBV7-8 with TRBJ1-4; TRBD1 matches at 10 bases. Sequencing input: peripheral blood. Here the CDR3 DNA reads TGTGCCAGCAGCTGGACGGGACAGGGGAGATGGGGTGAAAAACTGTTTTTT. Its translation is CASSWTGQGRWGEKLFF.